These T cell receptor beta chains were read from a single sample in a study of shared clonotypes between healthy human individuals. TCRdb keeps only in-frame clones here, not all; method: immunoSEQ multiplex PCR. Here the sample spans some 2,500,000 clones, roughly 90% being singletons. Sequences were obtained from naive CD4+ T cells from PBMCs. These receptors were collected from a man aged 18 to 30 in good health. Some clones in this sample may be carry-over from other donors' samples. Each CDR3 is given with its conserved first and last residue. A D gene is named only where the DNA matches it firmly. Clone sizes are given selectively: once, few, many, or a class where the clone is expanded.

abundance	v_gene	j_gene	d_gene	CDR3aa	CDR3nt
once	TRBV18	TRBJ2-7	-	CASSPLGSYEQYF	TGTGCCAGCTCACCATTAGGCAGCTACGAGCAGTACTTC
-	TRBV15	TRBJ2-2	TRBD2	CATPRTSGSQRGSGELFF	TGTGCCACCCCCCGGACTAGCGGGAGCCAGCGAGGGTCCGGGGAGCTGTTTTTT
-	TRBV7-2	TRBJ2-6	-	CASSAQGTGANVLTF	TGTGCCAGCAGCGCCCAGGGTACCGGGGCCAACGTCCTGACTTTC
-	TRBV10-3	TRBJ2-2	-	CAISDESRRPSHSNTGELFF	TGTGCCATCAGTGATGAAAGCCGGAGGCCCTCCCATTCGAACACCGGGGAGCTGTTTTTT
-	TRBV7-9	TRBJ2-3	-	CATSGADTQYF	TGTGCCACCTCGGGGGCAGATACGCAGTATTTT
-	TRBV4-1	TRBJ1-4	-	CASSQQELNEKLFF	TGCGCCAGCAGCCAACAAGAGTTAAATGAAAAACTGTTTTTT
-	TRBV5-4	TRBJ2-4	TRBD2	CASSLPAGGSPAKNIQYF	TGTGCCAGCAGCTTGCCAGCGGGAGGCTCCCCGGCCAAAAACATTCAGTACTTC
-	TRBV2	TRBJ1-5	-	CASSDEMDQPQHF	TGTGCCAGCAGTGATGAGATGGATCAGCCCCAGCATTTT
once	TRBV2	TRBJ1-4	-	CASSSGGGFNEKLFF	TGTGCCAGCAGTAGTGGTGGGGGATTTAATGAAAAACTGTTTTTT
once	TRBV28	TRBJ1-2	TRBD1	CATMGDRDYGYTF	TGTGCCACAATGGGGGACAGGGACTATGGCTACACCTTC
-	TRBV5-1	TRBJ2-1	-	CASSLEGPTPWNEQFF	TGCGCCAGCAGCTTGGAGGGACCTACACCCTGGAATGAGCAGTTCTTC
-	TRBV27	TRBJ1-4	TRBD1	CASSPTTIRGQGSEKLFF	TGTGCCAGCAGTCCCACAACCATTAGGGGACAGGGTAGTGAAAAACTGTTTTTT
-	TRBV25-1	TRBJ2-1	-	CASSEWGDSHNEQFF	TGTGCCAGCAGTGAATGGGGAGATTCCCACAATGAGCAGTTCTTC
-	TRBV5-6	TRBJ2-5	TRBD2	CASSPSGSIGETQYF	TGTGCCAGCAGCCCGAGCGGGAGTATCGGAGAGACCCAGTACTTC
-	TRBV28	TRBJ2-5	TRBD1	CASSRGTGPQETQYF	TGTGCCAGCAGTCGGGGGACAGGGCCGCAAGAGACCCAGTACTTC
-	TRBV2	TRBJ2-1	-	CASIPASGPSYNEQFF	TGTGCCAGCATTCCCGCGAGCGGGCCTTCCTACAATGAGCAGTTCTTC
once	TRBV15	TRBJ2-5	-	CATSRDLAQRGETQYF	TGTGCCACCAGCAGAGATCTGGCGCAACGAGGGGAGACCCAGTACTTC
once	TRBV18	TRBJ2-1	-	CASSPPRVPGNEQFF	TGTGCCAGCTCACCACCGAGGGTCCCGGGCAATGAGCAGTTCTTC
-	TRBV28	TRBJ1-3	-	CASRRSLGRGSGNTIYF	TGTGCCAGCAGACGATCGTTAGGCCGGGGGTCTGGAAACACCATATATTTT
once	TRBV20-1	TRBJ1-2	-	CSADGDYGYTF	TGCAGTGCTGACGGGGACTATGGCTACACCTTC
-	TRBV13	TRBJ2-1	-	CASSRDEQFF	TGTGCCAGCAGCAGGGATGAGCAGTTCTTC
-	TRBV5-1	TRBJ1-1	-	CASREGPAGTEAFF	TGCGCCAGCCGAGAGGGTCCTGCCGGAACTGAAGCTTTCTTT
-	TRBV30	TRBJ2-3	TRBD1	CAWSVTMLGGAGTDTQYF	TGTGCCTGGAGTGTAACGATGTTAGGGGGCGCGGGCACAGATACGCAGTATTTT
-	TRBV10-2	TRBJ2-1	TRBD2	CASRLGGSGSYNEQFF	TGCGCCAGCAGACTAGGGGGTAGCGGGAGCTACAATGAGCAGTTCTTC
-	TRBV30	TRBJ1-1	TRBD1	CAWGTGTNTEAFF	TGTGCCTGGGGGACAGGGACTAACACTGAAGCTTTCTTT
-	TRBV28	TRBJ2-3	TRBD1	CASTLSPGTGHYF	TGTGCCAGCACCCTATCACCGGGGACAGGGCACTATTTT
few	TRBV2	TRBJ1-1	-	CASSLEDTEAFF	TGTGCCAGCAGCCTGGAAGACACTGAAGCTTTCTTT
-	TRBV11-3	TRBJ2-2	TRBD1	CASSFVGTGNTGELFF	TGTGCCAGCAGCTTTGTGGGGACAGGGAACACCGGGGAGCTGTTTTTT
once	TRBV10-3	TRBJ2-1	TRBD2	CAISLTSALGNEQFF	TGTGCCATCAGTCTGACTAGCGCCCTGGGCAATGAGCAGTTCTTC
-	TRBV7-3	TRBJ2-1	TRBD2	CASSLYASGRPNEQFF	TGTGCCAGCAGCTTATATGCTAGCGGGAGGCCCAATGAGCAGTTCTTC
-	TRBV9	TRBJ2-5	TRBD2	CASSVGRRGGPGGQETQYF	TGTGCCAGCAGCGTAGGGAGGCGTGGCGGGCCCGGGGGGCAAGAGACCCAGTACTTC
-	TRBV6-4	TRBJ1-1	-	CASKENTMRTEAFF	TGTGCCAGCAAAGAGAACACTATGAGGACTGAAGCTTTCTTT
-	TRBV6-5	TRBJ1-2	-	CASSPDRIYGYTF	TGTGCCAGCAGTCCTGACAGGATCTATGGCTACACCTTC
-	TRBV7-2	TRBJ2-3	TRBD2	CASSWRGLAGEGNTQYF	TGTGCCAGCAGCTGGCGAGGACTAGCGGGAGAGGGAAATACGCAGTATTTT
-	TRBV6-4	TRBJ2-7	-	CASKGTGKGYEQYF	TGTGCCAGCAAGGGAACAGGGAAAGGTTACGAGCAGTACTTC
few	TRBV18	TRBJ1-5	TRBD1	CASSPRTGGNQPQHF	TGTGCCAGCTCCCCGAGGACAGGGGGCAATCAGCCCCAGCATTTT
-	TRBV19	TRBJ1-2	TRBD1	CASARGTGRAYGYTF	TGTGCCAGTGCCCGCGGGACAGGCCGGGCCTATGGCTACACCTTC
-	TRBV5-1	TRBJ2-3	TRBD2	CASSILRIAGADTQYF	TGCGCCAGCAGTATCCTCAGGATAGCGGGAGCGGATACGCAGTATTTT
-	TRBV4-2	TRBJ2-7	TRBD2	CASSLSRRSSGTFEQYF	TGTGCCAGCAGCCTATCCCGTAGGTCTAGCGGGACCTTCGAGCAGTACTTC
-	TRBV19	TRBJ2-5	-	CASSKRAGGETQYF	TGTGCCAGTAGTAAGAGGGCAGGGGGGGAGACCCAGTACTTC
-	TRBV5-1	TRBJ2-1	TRBD2	CASSLYGGTDEQFF	TGCGCCAGCAGCTTGTACGGGGGGACGGATGAGCAGTTCTTC
-	TRBV2	TRBJ2-1	TRBD2	CASREDKTSGSSYNEQFF	TGTGCCAGCAGGGAAGATAAGACTAGCGGGAGTTCCTACAATGAGCAGTTCTTC
-	TRBV6-5	TRBJ1-1	-	CASSLGGQMNTEAFF	TGTGCCAGCAGTTTGGGAGGACAGATGAACACTGAAGCTTTCTTT
-	TRBV7-2	TRBJ2-1	-	CASSPPRGAYNEQFF	TGTGCCAGCAGCCCTCCTAGAGGGGCCTACAATGAGCAGTTCTTC
-	TRBV15	TRBJ1-5	-	CATSRGARGRGDQPQHF	TGTGCCACCAGCAGAGGCGCCCGAGGACGTGGCGATCAGCCCCAGCATTTT
-	TRBV30	TRBJ1-1	-	CAGRGRATEAFF	TGTGCCGGAAGAGGGAGGGCAACTGAAGCTTTCTTT